The clone carrying this T cell receptor beta chain turned up a few times. Its antigen is unidentified. The sample belongs to a study of T cell responses to AZD1222 COVID-19 vaccine. Points from the study as a whole: Mapped onto spike, vaccine-associated CD4 TCRs spanned it and were dominant at 160-218 and 743-854. Clonal diversity was possibly underestimated; the donors were predominantly white British and more often female.

Profiling relied on immunoSEQ multiplex PCR, and the TCRdb table lists in-frame clones only, not all of them. The profile shows roughly 100,000 clones, 80% to 90% of them singletons. Trimming pared 5 bases from V and 3 bases from J, leaving 13 bases between. There are 14 residues in the CDR3. Germline loops: CDR1 SNHLY, CDR2 FYNNEI. This chain joins TRBV2 and TRBJ2-5, with no clear D. This specimen consisted of peripheral blood, obtained on day 0 of AZD1222 vaccination. The receptor comes from an adult in good health. The DNA of the CDR3 is TGTGCCAGCAGTCCAATTCCTAGGGAAGAGACCCAGTACTTC. It specifies CASSPIPREETQYF.